The 4 T cell receptor beta chains in this list originate from one sample, sequenced in a study of T-cell reconstitution after alpha-beta-depleted transplantation in children. Preparation of the TCRbeta library involved a method that used unique molecular identifiers. TCRdb processed the PCR reads anew with MiXCR; each CDR3 protein has one entry. The sample records hundreds of thousands of distinct CDR3 sequences, over 15% being singletons. The input for sequencing was PBMCs from the stem cell graft donor, taken from the stem cell graft. The receptors originated from a human donor who donated a stem cell graft to a child with acute myeloid leukemia.

A few counts support this clonotype. This chain links TRBV20-1 with TRBJ2-1, with D uncertain. The CDR3 is 16 amino acids. Trimming took off 3 bases at V and 5 bases at J, with 20 bases between the two ends. Germline CDR1 DFQATT, CDR2 SNEGSKA (reference sequence). The CDR3 DNA sequence: TGCAGTGCTAGCTCAGTCGTCCTAGATTTCCACAATGAGCAGTTCTTC. This sequence encodes CSASSVVLDFHNEQFF.

There are many counts of this clonotype. This rearrangement joins TRBV27 to TRBJ1-1; TRBD1 agrees at 7 bases. CDR3 length: 13 amino acids. CDR1 is MNHEY and CDR2 is SMNVEV in the germline V gene (reference sequence). Germline trimming cut 7 bases from V and 6 bases from J; bases unmatched to any gene: 8. The CDR3 loop is CASTTPGGPEAFF. In DNA form, the CDR3 reads TGTGCCAGCACCACTCCAGGGGGACCTGAAGCTTTCTTT.

The chain links TRBV20-1 to TRBJ2-1, with 14 bases that match TRBD2. The V segment lost 3 bases and the J segment 0 bases; nucleotides outside the gene matches: 4. Germline-derived CDR1 and CDR2 are DFQATT and SNEGSKA (reference sequence). The CDR3 loop spans 17 amino acids. The CDR3 DNA follows: TGCAGTGCTAGGGGACTAGCGGGGGAAAGCTCCTACAATGAGCAGTTCTTC. Protein sequence: CSARGLAGESSYNEQFF.

The chain employs TRBV27 and TRBJ2-5; D is possibly TRBD1 (5 bases). This CDR3 has 14 amino acids. The germline V and J ends were trimmed by 5 bases and 2 bases, with 12 bases remaining between them. In germline, CDR1 is MNHEY, CDR2 SMNVEV (reference sequence). The CDR3 loop reads CASSARQPQETQYF. The DNA of the CDR3 is TGTGCCAGCAGTGCTCGACAGCCGCAAGAGACCCAGTACTTC.